This TCR beta chain was profiled in a study of T-cell memory formation after mild COVID-19. General study results and limits: The finding that pre-infection memory included some responding clones suggested that cross-reactive memory joined.

Points on this clonotype: Its antigen is undetermined.

Using its own MiXCR run on the 5' RACE reads, TCRdb lists one record per CDR3 protein. The table shows 350,000 to 450,000 distinct CDR3 sequences, with roughly 26% occurring only once. Trimming cost V 4 bases and J 2 bases, with 8 bases left between them. CDR3 length: 13 amino acids. Germline lookup yields CDR1 SGHAT and CDR2 FQDESV (reference sequence). Sequenced material: PBMCs or a T cell subset sorted from them (not recorded which). The receptor comes from an adult woman who had mild COVID-19 (a few samples of this study predate the infection). Cell type and time point are not known. The V call is TRBV11-1, the J call TRBJ2-5; D ambiguous. This CDR3 reads CASSYRSQETQYF. The CDR3 nucleotides are TGTGCCAGCAGCTATCGATCACAAGAGACCCAGTACTTC.